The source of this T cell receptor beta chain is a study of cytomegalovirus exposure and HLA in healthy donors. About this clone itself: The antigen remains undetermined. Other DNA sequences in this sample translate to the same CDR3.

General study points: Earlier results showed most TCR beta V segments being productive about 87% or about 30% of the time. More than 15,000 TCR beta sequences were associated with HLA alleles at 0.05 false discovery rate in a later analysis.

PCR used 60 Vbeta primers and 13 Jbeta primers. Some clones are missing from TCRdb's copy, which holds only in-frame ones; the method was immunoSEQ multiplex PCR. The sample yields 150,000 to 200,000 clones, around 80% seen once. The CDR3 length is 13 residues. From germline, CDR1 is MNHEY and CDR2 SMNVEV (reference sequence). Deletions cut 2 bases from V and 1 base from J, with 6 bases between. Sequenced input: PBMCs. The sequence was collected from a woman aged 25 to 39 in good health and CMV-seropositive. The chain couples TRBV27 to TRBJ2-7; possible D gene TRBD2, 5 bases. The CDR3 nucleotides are TGTGCCAGCAGTTTACGGGGATCCTACGAGCAGTACTTC. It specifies CASSLRGSYEQYF.